These T cell receptor beta chains were read from a single sample in a study of T cell responses to AZD1222 COVID-19 vaccine. TCRdb keeps only in-frame clones here, not all; method: immunoSEQ multiplex PCR. In the table there are some 140,000 clones, under 95% of which are singletons. Sequencing used peripheral blood, obtained on day 0 of AZD1222 vaccination. These TCRs come from an adult in good health. The CDR3 runs from the conserved cysteine through the conserved F or W. The D gene is left open where the match is weak. The size field is filled for only some rows; it gives once, few, many or a size class.

>-|TRBV7-9|TRBJ2-7|13|-
TGTGCCAGCAGCTACAGTCCCCCCTACGAGCAGTACTTC
CASSYSPPYEQYF
>few|TRBV9|TRBJ2-7|15|-
TGTGCCAGCAGCGTAGGGGGCGGGCTACCCTACGAGCAGTACTTC
CASSVGGGLPYEQYF
>few|TRBV29-1|TRBJ1-2|13|TRBD1
TGCAGCGTTGTCGGGGACAGGGGGGATGGCTACACCTTC
CSVVGDRGDGYTF
>-|TRBV9|TRBJ1-4|17|TRBD1
TGTGCCAGCAGCGTAGACAGGGGGCCTCCAACTAATGAAAAACTGTTTTTT
CASSVDRGPPTNEKLFF
>-|TRBV11-2|TRBJ1-2|17|-
TGTGCCAGCAGCCAGATAAGAAACAGGGCCCGGAACTATGGCTACACCTTC
CASSQIRNRARNYGYTF
>-|TRBV25-1|TRBJ1-2|13|-
TGTGCCAGCGCCGAAGGGCTCCCTGGCGGCTACACCTTC
CASAEGLPGGYTF
>once|TRBV3-1/TRBV3-2|TRBJ2-1|15|-
TGTGCCAGCAGCCAAGGGAGAGGGTTGGTCAATGAGCAGTTCTTC
CASSQGRGLVNEQFF
>-|TRBV5-1|TRBJ1-1|11|-
TGCGCCAGCAGCCAAGGGTTAAAAGCTTTCTTT
CASSQGLKAFF
>-|TRBV10-3|TRBJ2-5|13|-
TGTGCCATCAGCGGAGGGGGATGGGAGACCCAGTACTTC
CAISGGGWETQYF
>once|TRBV5-1|TRBJ2-3|15|TRBD2
TGCGCCAGCAGCACCAGGACTAGCGGGTGGGAAACGCAGTATTTT
CASSTRTSGWETQYF
>once|TRBV7-2|TRBJ1-2|17|-
TGTGCCAGCAGCTTAGAGGGGACAACAGGGAGGCACAATGGCTACACCTTC
CASSLEGTTGRHNGYTF
>few|TRBV11-1|TRBJ1-6|16|-
TGTGCCAGCAGCTTAACCGGGCCCCAGGACCTTTCACCCCTCCACTTT
CASSLTGPQDLSPLHF
>-|TRBV5-4|TRBJ2-5|16|-
TGTGCCAGCAGCCCCCTGGGCGGGGGCTACCAAGAGACCCAGTACTTC
CASSPLGGGYQETQYF
>-|TRBV5-4|TRBJ2-1|16|-
TGTGCCAGCAGCTTGGATCGACAGGATAGGGAGGATGAGCAGTTCTTC
CASSLDRQDREDEQFF
>once|TRBV7-8|TRBJ2-1|14|-
TGTGCCAGCAGCCGCCAGCGTGGGTCCGATGAGCAGTTCTTC
CASSRQRGSDEQFF
>-|TRBV2|TRBJ1-5|18|-
TGTGCCAGCAGTGAAGAGGTGGCCAGGAGTTATAGCAATCAGCCCCAGCATTTT
CASSEEVARSYSNQPQHF
>-|TRBV3-1/TRBV3-2|TRBJ2-7|15|-
TGTGCCAGCAGCCCTACTGCGGGGCGAACCTACGAGCAGTACTTC
CASSPTAGRTYEQYF
>-|TRBV5-1|TRBJ2-1|16|TRBD2
TGCGCCAGCAGCTTGGAAGCGGGAGCGTCCTACAATGAGCAGTTCTTC
CASSLEAGASYNEQFF